The next 14 T cell receptor beta chains were all read from a single sample in a study of OX40 agonist ivuxolimab in advanced cancers. Repertoires were generated with immunoSEQ multiplex PCR, while TCRdb's copy carries only in-frame clones and drops some. The table records 100,000 or so clones, about 91% of them present only once. The source material was CD4+ or CD8+ T cells sorted from blood, sampled in a trial of the OX40 agonist ivuxolimab. Receptor source: an adult with an advanced solid tumor such as melanoma, head and neck, liver or kidney cancer.

This chain joins TRBV11-2 and TRBJ2-7, with D perhaps being TRBD1 or TRBD2 (5 bases each). V was trimmed by 1 base and J by 2 bases, leaving 9 bases between them. Germline V gene data show CDR1 as SGHAT and CDR2 as FQNNGV. The CDR3 has 14 residues. The DNA for the CDR3 is TGTGCCAGCAGCTTAGTACGGGGCGCCTACGAGCAGTACTTC. Its translation is CASSLVRGAYEQYF.

The J gene is TRBJ1-2, the V gene TRBV28; 7 nucleotides match TRBD1. This CDR3 contains 14 residues. J lost 7 bases, V lost 4 bases, and 9 bases had no gene match. Germline values: CDR1 MDHEN, CDR2 SYDVKM. The CDR3 bases are TGTGCCAGCAGTTGGGGGACAGCCCGTGGTGGCTACACCTTC. Translation: CASSWGTARGGYTF.

V is TRBV28 and J is TRBJ1-2; TRBD1 is a possible D gene (6 bases). The CDR3 has 14 residues. V lost 6 bases to trimming and J lost 8 bases, with 19 bases between them. From germline, CDR1 is MDHEN and CDR2 SYDVKM. The CDR3 DNA sequence: TGTGCCAGCAGCCTGGACAGTCCGACCGACGGCTACACCTTC. Protein: CASSLDSPTDGYTF.

The chain is built from TRBV5-1 and TRBJ2-1; D gene unclear. Per the germline V gene, CDR1 is SGHRS and CDR2 is YFSETQ. The V and J ends lost 1 base and 6 bases respectively, with 11 bases between them. The CDR3 is 14 residues long. CDR3: CASSLSTVANEQFF. DNA for the CDR3: TGCGCCAGCAGCTTGAGTACTGTCGCCAATGAGCAGTTCTTC. The full variable domain, completed using reference TRBV5-1 and TRBJ2-1, is KAGVTQTPRYLIKTRGQQVTLSCSPISGHRSVSWYQQTPGQGLQFLFEYFSETQRNKGNFPGRFSGRQFSNSRSEMNVSTLELGDSALYLCASSLSTVANEQFFGPGTRLTVL.

The rearrangement joins TRBV6-6 to TRBJ2-5; TRBD2 is a possible D gene (5 bases). Germline V lookup: CDR1 MNHNY, CDR2 SVGAGI (reference sequence). The V end was cut by 8 bases, the J end by 7 bases, with 20 bases between. The CDR3 runs 14 residues. Here the CDR3 DNA reads TGTGCCAGCCGCGGAGGAGTGGACGCGGGGACCCAGTACTTC. Translation gives CASRGGVDAGTQYF.

The chain carries TRBV5-4 and TRBJ2-1, with D possibly called TRBD1 or TRBD2 (5 bases each). Germline V gene data show CDR1 as SGHNT and CDR2 as YYREEE (reference sequence). The CDR3 is 13 amino acids. The ends were cut back, 2 bases at V and 8 bases at J, with 11 bases in the middle. CDR3: CASSFPGRDEQFF. The DNA of the CDR3 is TGTGCCAGCAGCTTCCCAGGGCGGGATGAGCAGTTCTTC.

The V gene is TRBV2, the J gene TRBJ1-5; TRBD1 aligns across 7 bases. The germline gives CDR1 SNHLY, CDR2 FYNNEI. This CDR3 comprises 13 residues. The V segment lost 7 bases and the J segment 7 bases; nucleotides outside the gene matches: 7. The CDR3 here is CASKNRGKQPQHF. CDR3 coding DNA: TGTGCCAGCAAAAACAGGGGTAAGCAGCCCCAGCATTTT.

The chain employs TRBV6-1 and TRBJ2-2, with D hard to call. Per germline, CDR1 MNHNS and CDR2 SASEGT. With 1 base removed from V and 6 bases from J, the gap between germline ends came to 6 bases. CDR3 size: 13 residues. The CDR3 bases are TGTGCCAGCAGTGAAGGAAGGTCCGGGGAGCTGTTTTTT. Translated: CASSEGRSGELFF.

The chain employs TRBV30 and TRBJ1-4, with D maybe TRBD1 (6 bases). This CDR3 is 11 amino acids long. The ends were cut back, 8 bases at V and 8 bases at J, with 12 bases in the middle. The V gene's germline CDR1 is GTSNPN and CDR2 SVGIG (reference sequence). The CDR3 is CAIQGWEKLFF. The CDR3 bases are TGTGCCATACAGGGTTGGGAAAAACTGTTTTTT.

This sequence joins TRBV11-2 and TRBJ2-5, with no clear D. This CDR3 has 15 amino acids. V was trimmed by 0 bases and J by 0 bases, leaving 8 bases between them. The germline gives CDR1 SGHAT, CDR2 FQNNGV. The DNA for the CDR3 is TGTGCCAGCAGCTTAGATCAGCTGTACCAAGAGACCCAGTACTTC. Its translation is CASSLDQLYQETQYF.

CDR3 sequence: CASSSDRGTDTQYF. CDR3 coding DNA: TGTGCCAGCAGCTCCGACCGGGGCACAGATACGCAGTATTTT. The chain is built from TRBV7-2 and TRBJ2-3; D unresolved. Trimming shortened V by 4 bases and J by 1 base, and 9 bases separated the two germline ends. CDR3 length equals 14 residues. Germline V gene data show CDR1 as SGHTA and CDR2 as FQGNSA.

The gene calls are TRBV2 and TRBJ2-6; 8 bases agree with TRBD1. The length of the CDR3 is 15 residues. With 3 bases clipped from V and 2 bases from J, the junction kept 0 bases outside the gene matches. The germline V gene has CDR1 SNHLY and CDR2 FYNNEI. The CDR3 DNA is TGTGCCAGCAGTGACAGGGGGCCTGGGGCCAACGTCCTGACTTTC. It codes for CASSDRGPGANVLTF.

This chain links TRBV10-3 with TRBJ1-1, with unresolved D. V was cut by 7 bases and J by 1 base, with 10 bases left in between. The germline V gene has CDR1 ENHRY and CDR2 SYGVKD. CDR3 length: 13 residues. CDR3 amino acids: CAITEGGNTEAFF. DNA for the CDR3: TGTGCCATCACCGAGGGAGGGAACACTGAAGCTTTCTTT.

V and J are TRBV28 and TRBJ2-2, with D unresolved. Germline CDR1 is MDHEN and CDR2 is SYDVKM. There are 11 residues in the CDR3. Deletions cut 2 bases from V and 5 bases from J, with 0 bases between. The CDR3 loop is CASSLTGELFF. The CDR3 DNA is TGTGCCAGCAGTTTAACCGGGGAGCTGTTTTTT.